This TCR beta chain originates from a study of cytomegalovirus exposure and HLA in healthy donors. With 60 Vbeta and 13 Jbeta primers, the PCR was carried out. Clones were sequenced by immunoSEQ multiplex PCR, and TCRdb holds only the in-frame ones, with some missing. The profile shows about 130,000 clones, 70% to 85% of them singletons. Study-wide results and limits: HLA-A and HLA-B allele assignments for most subjects were reportedly predicted accurately using TCR beta sequences. Reports described diagnosis of cytomegalovirus status by the classifier as highly specific and sensitive. Researchers catalogued some 160 TCR beta chains as cytomegalovirus-associated. Several V segments, TRBV6-2 and TRBV6-3 among them, could not be told apart and were dropped.

On this clone itself: Antigen: not known.

CDR1 MNHEY and CDR2 SVGAGI come from the germline V gene. With 0 bases removed from V and 0 bases from J, the gap between germline ends came to 7 bases. The CDR3 is 15 residues long. The sequence was obtained from a boy aged 5-17 years in good health and CMV-seronegative. The chain carries TRBV6-5 and TRBJ2-3, with a possible D match to TRBD1 (5 bases). The sequenced material came from PBMCs. CDR3 bases: TGTGCCAGCAGTTACTCAGGGGTGAGCACAGATACGCAGTATTTT. This sequence encodes CASSYSGVSTDTQYF.